There are a few counts of the clone carrying this T cell receptor (beta chain). V gave up 7 bases and J gave up 5 bases, with 11 bases separating them. The CDR3 has 13 amino acids. Germline V lookup: CDR1 MNHNS, CDR2 SASEGT. This sample is part of a study of T cell changes during pregnancy in multiple sclerosis. Some clones are missing from TCRdb's copy, which holds only in-frame ones; the method was immunoSEQ multiplex PCR. The table records tens of thousands of clones, about 88% of them present only once. V usage is TRBV6-1 and J usage is TRBJ2-2; D may be TRBD1 (6 bases). The source material was CD4+ T cells from peripheral blood mononuclear cells, sampled before pregnancy. The receptor's source is a female donor with multiple sclerosis, enrolled in a pregnancy study. In nucleotides, the CDR3 is TGTGCCAGCATAGGGCAGGGGACCGGGGAGCTGTTTTTT. Its translation: CASIGQGTGELFF.